This is a list of T cell receptor beta chains from one sample in a study of shared clonotypes between healthy human individuals. Using immunoSEQ multiplex PCR, the repertoire was profiled, and TCRdb retains in-frame clones only, with some absent. The repertoire holds around 2,000,000 clones, roughly 94% seen once, with more than 0.1% in the top ten. Sequences were obtained from naive CD4+ T cells sorted from blood. The receptors stem from a man aged 18-30 years in good health. CDR3s include the opening cysteine and the closing phenylalanine or tryptophan. The D gene is left open where the match is weak. Clone size is given for some rows only: seen once, a few or many times, or a class if the clone is expanded.

clone_size: .; d_call: .; v_call: TRBV4-2; j_call: TRBJ1-5; cdr3_nt: TGTGCCAGCAGCCAAGAGGAGGCGGCGAATCAGCCCCAGCATTTT; cdr3_aa: CASSQEEAANQPQHF
clone_size: .; d_call: .; v_call: TRBV28; j_call: TRBJ1-2; cdr3_nt: TGTGCCAGCAGAGCTAATGGCTACACCTTC; cdr3_aa: CASRANGYTF
clone_size: .; d_call: .; v_call: TRBV2; j_call: TRBJ1-6; cdr3_nt: TGTGCCAGCAGGGCCGGGGTAGGTTCACCCCTCCACTTT; cdr3_aa: CASRAGVGSPLHF
clone_size: .; d_call: TRBD1; v_call: TRBV6-6; j_call: TRBJ2-7; cdr3_nt: TGTGCCAGCAGGGATGGACAGGGGGGTCCCTACGAGCAGTACTTC; cdr3_aa: CASRDGQGGPYEQYF
clone_size: .; d_call: .; v_call: TRBV30; j_call: TRBJ1-1; cdr3_nt: TGTGCCTGGATAGACCAGGGGAACACTGAAGCTTTCTTT; cdr3_aa: CAWIDQGNTEAFF
clone_size: .; d_call: .; v_call: TRBV30; j_call: TRBJ1-3; cdr3_nt: TGTGCCTGGAGTACCCAGACAAACTCTGGAAACACCATATATTTT; cdr3_aa: CAWSTQTNSGNTIYF
clone_size: .; d_call: .; v_call: TRBV28; j_call: TRBJ1-5; cdr3_nt: TGTGCCAGCAGTTTATGGCCCTTAGGTTTGGGGGCAGGGGCGAGCAATCAGCCCCAGCATTTT; cdr3_aa: CASSLWPLGLGAGASNQPQHF
clone_size: .; d_call: TRBD1; v_call: TRBV12-5; j_call: TRBJ2-5; cdr3_nt: TGTGCTAGTGGCCCGGGACAGGCTCTCCAAGAGACCCAGTACTTC; cdr3_aa: CASGPGQALQETQYF
clone_size: .; d_call: TRBD2; v_call: TRBV7-2; j_call: TRBJ2-7; cdr3_nt: TGTGCCAGCAGATTAGCAGCGGGAGGGCCAGAGCAGTACTTC; cdr3_aa: CASRLAAGGPEQYF
clone_size: many; d_call: .; v_call: TRBV10-3; j_call: TRBJ2-7; cdr3_nt: TGTGCCATCAGTGACGAGGGTACCCACGAGCAGTACTTC; cdr3_aa: CAISDEGTHEQYF
clone_size: .; d_call: .; v_call: TRBV6-6; j_call: TRBJ1-1; cdr3_nt: TGTGCCAGCAGTTACTCCATGGGGACTGAAGCTTTCTTT; cdr3_aa: CASSYSMGTEAFF
clone_size: .; d_call: .; v_call: TRBV7-6; j_call: TRBJ2-3; cdr3_nt: TGTGCCAGCAGCTTTTGGGGGGTCACAGATACGCAGTATTTT; cdr3_aa: CASSFWGVTDTQYF
clone_size: .; d_call: .; v_call: TRBV27; j_call: TRBJ2-5; cdr3_nt: TGTGCCAGCAGTCCTTGGACAGAACAAGAGACCCAGTACTTC; cdr3_aa: CASSPWTEQETQYF
clone_size: .; d_call: TRBD2; v_call: TRBV2; j_call: TRBJ2-3; cdr3_nt: TGTGCCAGCAGTGTCGGCGGTACTAGCGGGGGAAGCACAGATACGCAGTATTTT; cdr3_aa: CASSVGGTSGGSTDTQYF
clone_size: .; d_call: .; v_call: TRBV7-2; j_call: TRBJ1-5; cdr3_nt: TGTGCCAGCAGCTTAGTGGGGGGCGCGTCAAATCAGCCCCAGCATTTT; cdr3_aa: CASSLVGGASNQPQHF
clone_size: .; d_call: .; v_call: TRBV28; j_call: TRBJ2-5; cdr3_nt: TGTGCCAGCAGTCCCGTAGAGGAGACCCAGTACTTC; cdr3_aa: CASSPVEETQYF
clone_size: .; d_call: .; v_call: TRBV9; j_call: TRBJ2-3; cdr3_nt: TGTGCCAGCAGCGCCCGTATCAGCACAGATACGCAGTATTTT; cdr3_aa: CASSARISTDTQYF
clone_size: few; d_call: TRBD1; v_call: TRBV27; j_call: TRBJ1-6; cdr3_nt: TGTGCCAGCAGTTTCCAGCAGGGGGGTTCACCCCTCCACTTT; cdr3_aa: CASSFQQGGSPLHF
clone_size: .; d_call: TRBD1; v_call: TRBV5-3; j_call: TRBJ1-1; cdr3_nt: TGTGCCAGAAGCTTTGGGACAGGGCCGTGCCTGAAGACTGAAGCTTTCTTT; cdr3_aa: CARSFGTGPCLKTEAFF
clone_size: .; d_call: .; v_call: TRBV2; j_call: TRBJ2-7; cdr3_nt: TGTGCCAGCAGTTCATCGGTAACCTACGAGCAGTACTTC; cdr3_aa: CASSSSVTYEQYF
clone_size: .; d_call: TRBD1; v_call: TRBV2; j_call: TRBJ2-3; cdr3_nt: TGTGCCAGCACCGGACAGGGTGCAGATACGCAGTATTTT; cdr3_aa: CASTGQGADTQYF
clone_size: .; d_call: TRBD2; v_call: TRBV7-2; j_call: TRBJ2-1; cdr3_nt: TGTGCCAGCAGCTCCGGACTAGCCATCGAGTTCTTC; cdr3_aa: CASSSGLAIEFF
clone_size: .; d_call: TRBD1; v_call: TRBV5-1; j_call: TRBJ2-1; cdr3_nt: TGCGCCAGCAGTTTGGGTGGGACAGGGGGCGCAGAAGCTCAGTTCTTC; cdr3_aa: CASSLGGTGGAEAQFF
clone_size: .; d_call: .; v_call: TRBV7-9; j_call: TRBJ1-1; cdr3_nt: TGTGCCAGCAGCCACTGGACCGGGACACCTACCCTTAAAGCTTTCTTT; cdr3_aa: CASSHWTGTPTLKAFF
clone_size: .; d_call: .; v_call: TRBV5-1; j_call: TRBJ2-5; cdr3_nt: TGCGCCAGCAGCTTCCAAGGGAATGGGGAGACCCAGTACTTC; cdr3_aa: CASSFQGNGETQYF
clone_size: once; d_call: .; v_call: TRBV11-2; j_call: TRBJ1-6; cdr3_nt: TGTGCCAGCAGCTCGACCCCGGGACAAATTCCCCCCCTCCACTTT; cdr3_aa: CASSSTPGQIPPLHF
clone_size: .; d_call: TRBD1; v_call: TRBV5-1; j_call: TRBJ2-6; cdr3_nt: TGCGCCAGCAGCTTGTCGGGACAGGGGTACTCTGGGGCCAACGTCCTGACTTTC; cdr3_aa: CASSLSGQGYSGANVLTF